The sample holds many counts of the clone carrying this TCR beta chain. The target antigen is unknown. This sample was included in a study of T cell repertoires in cytomegalovirus infection. General study points: The ex vivo response was dominated by HLA-C-restricted CMV-specific TCR beta clonotypes.

TCRdb re-called the reads with MiXCR, one entry per CDR3 protein. The profile covers hundreds of thousands of distinct CDR3 sequences, with around 24% appearing a single time and less than 10% taken by the ten largest. This TCR was recovered from a human donor in good health (CMV status not recorded). Some clones in this sample may be carry-over from other donors' samples. Material for sequencing was CD8+ T cells from PBMCs.

The CDR3 DNA is TGTGCCAGCAGCACGGGAGGGTCTAATGAAAAACTGTTTTTT. Encoded protein: CASSTGGSNEKLFF. This chain connects TRBV7-9 to TRBJ1-4, with D unresolved. The germline V and J ends were trimmed by 5 bases and 3 bases, with 10 bases remaining between them. Germline V lookup: CDR1 SEHNR, CDR2 FQNEAQ (reference sequence). The CDR3 has 14 residues.